A selection of T cell receptor beta chains follows, all from one sample in a study of shared clonotypes between healthy human individuals. Sequenced by immunoSEQ multiplex PCR; TCRdb stores in-frame clones only, minus some. Of just over 2,000,000 clones listed, roughly 96% are singletons. Source material: naive CD4+ T cells sorted from blood. These receptors came from a man younger than 35 in good health. Each CDR3 is given with its conserved first and last residue. The order of the fields is J gene, D gene, clone size, V gene, CDR3 protein, CDR3 DNA. The D gene is left open where the match is weak. Part of the rows lack a size; the others show once, few, many or a class for expanded clones.

>TRBJ1-3|NA|NA|TRBV28
CASSRSAGNTIYF
TGTGCCAGCAGTCGGTCCGCGGGAAACACCATATATTTT
>TRBJ1-5|NA|NA|TRBV6-1
CASSERSPYQPQHF
TGTGCCAGCAGTGAAAGATCGCCATATCAGCCCCAGCATTTT
>TRBJ1-2|NA|many|TRBV29-1
CSVVRTETGYTF
TGCAGCGTTGTGAGGACCGAGACGGGCTACACCTTC
>TRBJ2-7|NA|NA|TRBV20-1
CSAMAGREQYF
TGCAGTGCCATGGCGGGTCGGGAGCAGTACTTC
>TRBJ2-7|NA|NA|TRBV7-8
CASSRTLPTYEQYF
TGTGCCAGCAGCCGGACTCTGCCCACCTACGAGCAGTACTTC
>TRBJ2-5|NA|NA|TRBV5-1
CASSLGRGDQETQYF
TGCGCCAGCAGCTTGGGTAGGGGGGACCAAGAGACCCAGTACTTC
>TRBJ2-2|TRBD1|NA|TRBV29-1
CSVGGQGVATSRTGELFF
TGCAGCGTTGGCGGACAGGGGGTCGCGACTAGCCGGACCGGGGAGCTGTTTTTT
>TRBJ2-7|NA|NA|TRBV15
CATSRGGSGYEQYF
TGTGCCACCAGCAGAGGGGGGTCAGGGTACGAGCAGTACTTC
>TRBJ1-4|TRBD1|once|TRBV9
CASSSLTGGASNEKLFF
TGTGCCAGCAGCTCCCTGACAGGGGGCGCATCTAATGAAAAACTGTTTTTT
>TRBJ2-5|NA|once|TRBV6-5
CASSLVGGAQETQYF
TGTGCCAGCAGCCTCGTTGGCGGGGCCCAAGAGACCCAGTACTTC
>TRBJ2-7|NA|NA|TRBV7-2
CASSLYSRPLYEQYF
TGTGCCAGCAGCTTATACTCGCGACCCTTGTACGAGCAGTACTTC
>TRBJ1-1|NA|NA|TRBV6-6
CATASEVTAFF
TGTGCCACTGCCTCCGAGGTGACAGCTTTCTTT
>TRBJ2-5|TRBD2|NA|TRBV2
CASRAPGGQETQYF
TGTGCCAGCAGGGCGCCGGGAGGCCAAGAGACCCAGTACTTC
>TRBJ2-7|TRBD1|NA|TRBV7-2
CASSQGTGGKQYF
TGTGCCAGCAGCCAAGGTACAGGGGGCAAACAGTACTTC
>TRBJ1-3|NA|once|TRBV18
CASSPGLEGITIYF
TGTGCCAGCTCCCCCGGACTGGAGGGGATAACCATATATTTT
>TRBJ2-5|NA|NA|TRBV2
CASNYGGLGETQYF
TGTGCCAGCAATTACGGGGGACTTGGGGAGACCCAGTACTTC
>TRBJ1-3|NA|NA|TRBV7-2
CASSPSAGNTIYF
TGTGCCAGCAGCCCCTCCGCTGGAAACACCATATATTTT
>TRBJ2-7|TRBD1|NA|TRBV6-5
CASSYFRGRIEQYF
TGTGCCAGCAGTTACTTCAGGGGGCGGATCGAGCAGTACTTC